A selection of T cell receptor beta chains follows, all from one sample in a study of T cell responses to AZD1222 COVID-19 vaccine. The assay was immunoSEQ multiplex PCR, and TCRdb's table has in-frame clones only and misses some. Counted here are 100,000 or so clones, 86% occurring once; the ten biggest clones make up about 6%. The sample in question was peripheral blood, obtained on day 0 of AZD1222 vaccination. The receptors come from an adult in good health. The CDR3 runs from the conserved cysteine through the conserved F or W. The D gene is left open where the match is weak. The size of a clone is reported for some rows only, either as once, few or many, or as a class for expanded clones.

CDR3 length,V gene,D gene,J gene,clone size,CDR3 protein,CDR3 DNA
15,TRBV5-5,-,TRBJ2-1,-,CASSLAGILGGEQFF,TGTGCCAGCAGCTTGGCGGGAATCCTCGGAGGGGAGCAGTTCTTC
14,TRBV9,-,TRBJ1-2,-,CASSGGGRGYGYTF,TGTGCCAGCAGCGGTGGGGGCCGCGGATATGGCTACACCTTC
12,TRBV11-3,-,TRBJ1-2,few,CASSPGGRGYTF,TGTGCCAGCAGCCCGGGGGGTCGTGGCTACACCTTC
16,TRBV10-2,-,TRBJ2-3,-,CASSVIPGARTDTQYF,TGCGCCAGCAGCGTAATACCGGGGGCGAGGACAGATACGCAGTATTTT
18,TRBV5-8,TRBD2,TRBJ2-7,-,CASSFKRGLAEEFYEQYF,TGTGCCAGCAGCTTTAAACGTGGACTAGCGGAGGAATTCTACGAGCAGTACTTC
13,TRBV6-5,-,TRBJ1-2,-,CASSQLQGYGYTF,TGTGCCAGCAGTCAACTACAGGGTTATGGCTACACCTTC
13,TRBV30,TRBD1,TRBJ1-2,-,CAWSVQGDGGYTF,TGTGCCTGGAGTGTACAGGGGGACGGTGGCTACACCTTC
14,TRBV19,TRBD1,TRBJ1-6,-,CASSPRQGDSPLHF,TGTGCCAGTAGTCCCCGACAGGGAGATTCACCCCTCCACTTT
14,TRBV27,-,TRBJ2-2,-,CASSLSRNTGELFF,TGTGCCAGCAGTTTATCACGCAACACCGGGGAGCTGTTTTTT
12,TRBV29-1,-,TRBJ2-5,-,CSARTYQETQYF,TGCAGCGCACGGACCTACCAAGAGACCCAGTACTTC
14,TRBV5-4,-,TRBJ1-1,-,CASSLLQGNTEAFF,TGTGCCAGCAGCTTACTTCAGGGGAACACTGAAGCTTTCTTT
15,TRBV30,-,TRBJ1-4,-,CAWSRQGDVNEKLFF,TGTGCCTGGAGTCGGCAGGGCGACGTTAATGAAAAACTGTTTTTT
14,TRBV7-2,-,TRBJ2-1,-,CASSLGAVTGPQFF,TGTGCCAGCAGCTTAGGGGCCGTGACCGGTCCGCAGTTCTTC
17,TRBV3-1/TRBV3-2,-,TRBJ2-7,once,CASSQGSGVPASREQYF,TGTGCCAGCAGCCAAGGATCTGGAGTCCCGGCAAGCCGGGAGCAGTACTTC
14,TRBV10-3,TRBD1,TRBJ2-7,-,CAIMDGQGPYEQYF,TGTGCCATCATGGATGGACAGGGGCCCTACGAGCAGTACTTC
13,TRBV7-2,-,TRBJ2-1,-,CASSSARYNEQFF,TGTGCCAGCAGCTCGGCCAGATACAATGAGCAGTTCTTC
14,TRBV11-3,TRBD2,TRBJ2-1,-,CASKVSGGTNEQFF,TGTGCCAGCAAGGTGAGCGGGGGGACCAATGAGCAGTTCTTC
13,TRBV2,-,TRBJ1-2,-,CASSEYPNYGYTF,TGTGCCAGCAGTGAATATCCAAACTATGGCTACACCTTC
16,TRBV5-1,-,TRBJ2-7,-,CASSLGGTEASYEQYF,TGCGCCAGCAGCTTGGGTGGGACGGAGGCCTCCTACGAGCAGTACTTC
13,TRBV9,-,TRBJ2-5,few,CASSVDGEFAQYF,TGTGCCAGCAGCGTAGACGGGGAGTTTGCCCAGTACTTC
15,TRBV25-1,TRBD1,TRBJ1-6,few,CASTPSGQQHSPLHF,TGTGCCAGCACACCATCGGGACAGCAACATTCACCCCTCCACTTT
13,TRBV7-9,TRBD1,TRBJ1-1,once,CASSGQARPEAFF,TGTGCCAGCAGCGGACAGGCGAGGCCTGAAGCTTTCTTT
15,TRBV30,TRBD1,TRBJ2-5,-,CAWSLTGGIQETQYF,TGTGCCTGGAGTTTGACAGGGGGGATACAAGAGACCCAGTACTTC
14,TRBV18,TRBD1,TRBJ2-7,-,CASSPLTGGYEQYF,TGTGCCAGCTCACCTTTGACAGGGGGCTACGAGCAGTACTTC
12,TRBV12-3/TRBV12-4,-,TRBJ2-7,-,CASSFVEGEQYF,TGTGCCAGCTCCTTCGTAGAGGGCGAGCAGTACTTC
15,TRBV9,-,TRBJ2-7,-,CASSAALGLIDEQYF,TGTGCCAGCAGCGCAGCATTGGGACTGATCGACGAGCAGTACTTC
15,TRBV5-1,-,TRBJ1-6,-,CASSSGSGDNSPLHF,TGCGCCAGCAGTTCCGGGTCAGGGGATAATTCACCCCTCCACTTT
13,TRBV24-1,-,TRBJ2-3,once,CATSDLSPDTQYF,TGTGCCACCAGTGATTTGTCCCCAGATACGCAGTATTTT
13,TRBV10-3,-,TRBJ2-1,-,CAISTDEYNEQFF,TGTGCCATCAGCACGGACGAGTACAATGAGCAGTTCTTC
13,TRBV7-2,-,TRBJ2-7,few,CASSSHNDYEQYF,TGTGCCAGCAGCTCCCACAACGACTACGAGCAGTACTTC
12,TRBV3-1/TRBV3-2,-,TRBJ1-2,once,CASSQNLVGYTF,TGTGCCAGCAGCCAAAACTTGGTTGGCTACACCTTC
13,TRBV5-1,-,TRBJ1-1,-,CASSLGENTEAFF,TGCGCCAGCAGCTTGGGGGAGAACACTGAAGCTTTCTTT
15,TRBV7-9,TRBD2,TRBJ2-3,-,CASSFGGRDTDTQYF,TGTGCCAGCAGCTTTGGCGGGAGGGACACAGATACGCAGTATTTT
13,TRBV19,-,TRBJ2-7,once,CASSQGGRFEQYF,TGTGCCAGTAGTCAGGGGGGGCGGTTCGAGCAGTACTTC
16,TRBV29-1,TRBD2,TRBJ2-1,-,CSVEGGSGSRSNEQFF,TGCAGCGTTGAAGGGGGTAGCGGGAGTCGGTCGAATGAGCAGTTCTTC
14,TRBV6-4,-,TRBJ2-3,-,CASSAGRWADTQYF,TGTGCCAGCAGCGCGGGACGGTGGGCAGATACGCAGTATTTT
14,TRBV30,TRBD1,TRBJ1-2,-,CAWSADRGESGYTF,TGTGCCTGGAGTGCGGACAGGGGGGAAAGCGGCTACACCTTC
14,TRBV29-1,TRBD2,TRBJ2-1,-,CSVESGRSYNEQFF,TGCAGCGTGGAAAGCGGGAGATCCTACAATGAGCAGTTCTTC
17,TRBV27,-,TRBJ1-6,-,CASREDGVSSYNSPLHF,TGTGCCAGCAGGGAGGACGGGGTGAGCTCCTATAATTCACCCCTCCACTTT